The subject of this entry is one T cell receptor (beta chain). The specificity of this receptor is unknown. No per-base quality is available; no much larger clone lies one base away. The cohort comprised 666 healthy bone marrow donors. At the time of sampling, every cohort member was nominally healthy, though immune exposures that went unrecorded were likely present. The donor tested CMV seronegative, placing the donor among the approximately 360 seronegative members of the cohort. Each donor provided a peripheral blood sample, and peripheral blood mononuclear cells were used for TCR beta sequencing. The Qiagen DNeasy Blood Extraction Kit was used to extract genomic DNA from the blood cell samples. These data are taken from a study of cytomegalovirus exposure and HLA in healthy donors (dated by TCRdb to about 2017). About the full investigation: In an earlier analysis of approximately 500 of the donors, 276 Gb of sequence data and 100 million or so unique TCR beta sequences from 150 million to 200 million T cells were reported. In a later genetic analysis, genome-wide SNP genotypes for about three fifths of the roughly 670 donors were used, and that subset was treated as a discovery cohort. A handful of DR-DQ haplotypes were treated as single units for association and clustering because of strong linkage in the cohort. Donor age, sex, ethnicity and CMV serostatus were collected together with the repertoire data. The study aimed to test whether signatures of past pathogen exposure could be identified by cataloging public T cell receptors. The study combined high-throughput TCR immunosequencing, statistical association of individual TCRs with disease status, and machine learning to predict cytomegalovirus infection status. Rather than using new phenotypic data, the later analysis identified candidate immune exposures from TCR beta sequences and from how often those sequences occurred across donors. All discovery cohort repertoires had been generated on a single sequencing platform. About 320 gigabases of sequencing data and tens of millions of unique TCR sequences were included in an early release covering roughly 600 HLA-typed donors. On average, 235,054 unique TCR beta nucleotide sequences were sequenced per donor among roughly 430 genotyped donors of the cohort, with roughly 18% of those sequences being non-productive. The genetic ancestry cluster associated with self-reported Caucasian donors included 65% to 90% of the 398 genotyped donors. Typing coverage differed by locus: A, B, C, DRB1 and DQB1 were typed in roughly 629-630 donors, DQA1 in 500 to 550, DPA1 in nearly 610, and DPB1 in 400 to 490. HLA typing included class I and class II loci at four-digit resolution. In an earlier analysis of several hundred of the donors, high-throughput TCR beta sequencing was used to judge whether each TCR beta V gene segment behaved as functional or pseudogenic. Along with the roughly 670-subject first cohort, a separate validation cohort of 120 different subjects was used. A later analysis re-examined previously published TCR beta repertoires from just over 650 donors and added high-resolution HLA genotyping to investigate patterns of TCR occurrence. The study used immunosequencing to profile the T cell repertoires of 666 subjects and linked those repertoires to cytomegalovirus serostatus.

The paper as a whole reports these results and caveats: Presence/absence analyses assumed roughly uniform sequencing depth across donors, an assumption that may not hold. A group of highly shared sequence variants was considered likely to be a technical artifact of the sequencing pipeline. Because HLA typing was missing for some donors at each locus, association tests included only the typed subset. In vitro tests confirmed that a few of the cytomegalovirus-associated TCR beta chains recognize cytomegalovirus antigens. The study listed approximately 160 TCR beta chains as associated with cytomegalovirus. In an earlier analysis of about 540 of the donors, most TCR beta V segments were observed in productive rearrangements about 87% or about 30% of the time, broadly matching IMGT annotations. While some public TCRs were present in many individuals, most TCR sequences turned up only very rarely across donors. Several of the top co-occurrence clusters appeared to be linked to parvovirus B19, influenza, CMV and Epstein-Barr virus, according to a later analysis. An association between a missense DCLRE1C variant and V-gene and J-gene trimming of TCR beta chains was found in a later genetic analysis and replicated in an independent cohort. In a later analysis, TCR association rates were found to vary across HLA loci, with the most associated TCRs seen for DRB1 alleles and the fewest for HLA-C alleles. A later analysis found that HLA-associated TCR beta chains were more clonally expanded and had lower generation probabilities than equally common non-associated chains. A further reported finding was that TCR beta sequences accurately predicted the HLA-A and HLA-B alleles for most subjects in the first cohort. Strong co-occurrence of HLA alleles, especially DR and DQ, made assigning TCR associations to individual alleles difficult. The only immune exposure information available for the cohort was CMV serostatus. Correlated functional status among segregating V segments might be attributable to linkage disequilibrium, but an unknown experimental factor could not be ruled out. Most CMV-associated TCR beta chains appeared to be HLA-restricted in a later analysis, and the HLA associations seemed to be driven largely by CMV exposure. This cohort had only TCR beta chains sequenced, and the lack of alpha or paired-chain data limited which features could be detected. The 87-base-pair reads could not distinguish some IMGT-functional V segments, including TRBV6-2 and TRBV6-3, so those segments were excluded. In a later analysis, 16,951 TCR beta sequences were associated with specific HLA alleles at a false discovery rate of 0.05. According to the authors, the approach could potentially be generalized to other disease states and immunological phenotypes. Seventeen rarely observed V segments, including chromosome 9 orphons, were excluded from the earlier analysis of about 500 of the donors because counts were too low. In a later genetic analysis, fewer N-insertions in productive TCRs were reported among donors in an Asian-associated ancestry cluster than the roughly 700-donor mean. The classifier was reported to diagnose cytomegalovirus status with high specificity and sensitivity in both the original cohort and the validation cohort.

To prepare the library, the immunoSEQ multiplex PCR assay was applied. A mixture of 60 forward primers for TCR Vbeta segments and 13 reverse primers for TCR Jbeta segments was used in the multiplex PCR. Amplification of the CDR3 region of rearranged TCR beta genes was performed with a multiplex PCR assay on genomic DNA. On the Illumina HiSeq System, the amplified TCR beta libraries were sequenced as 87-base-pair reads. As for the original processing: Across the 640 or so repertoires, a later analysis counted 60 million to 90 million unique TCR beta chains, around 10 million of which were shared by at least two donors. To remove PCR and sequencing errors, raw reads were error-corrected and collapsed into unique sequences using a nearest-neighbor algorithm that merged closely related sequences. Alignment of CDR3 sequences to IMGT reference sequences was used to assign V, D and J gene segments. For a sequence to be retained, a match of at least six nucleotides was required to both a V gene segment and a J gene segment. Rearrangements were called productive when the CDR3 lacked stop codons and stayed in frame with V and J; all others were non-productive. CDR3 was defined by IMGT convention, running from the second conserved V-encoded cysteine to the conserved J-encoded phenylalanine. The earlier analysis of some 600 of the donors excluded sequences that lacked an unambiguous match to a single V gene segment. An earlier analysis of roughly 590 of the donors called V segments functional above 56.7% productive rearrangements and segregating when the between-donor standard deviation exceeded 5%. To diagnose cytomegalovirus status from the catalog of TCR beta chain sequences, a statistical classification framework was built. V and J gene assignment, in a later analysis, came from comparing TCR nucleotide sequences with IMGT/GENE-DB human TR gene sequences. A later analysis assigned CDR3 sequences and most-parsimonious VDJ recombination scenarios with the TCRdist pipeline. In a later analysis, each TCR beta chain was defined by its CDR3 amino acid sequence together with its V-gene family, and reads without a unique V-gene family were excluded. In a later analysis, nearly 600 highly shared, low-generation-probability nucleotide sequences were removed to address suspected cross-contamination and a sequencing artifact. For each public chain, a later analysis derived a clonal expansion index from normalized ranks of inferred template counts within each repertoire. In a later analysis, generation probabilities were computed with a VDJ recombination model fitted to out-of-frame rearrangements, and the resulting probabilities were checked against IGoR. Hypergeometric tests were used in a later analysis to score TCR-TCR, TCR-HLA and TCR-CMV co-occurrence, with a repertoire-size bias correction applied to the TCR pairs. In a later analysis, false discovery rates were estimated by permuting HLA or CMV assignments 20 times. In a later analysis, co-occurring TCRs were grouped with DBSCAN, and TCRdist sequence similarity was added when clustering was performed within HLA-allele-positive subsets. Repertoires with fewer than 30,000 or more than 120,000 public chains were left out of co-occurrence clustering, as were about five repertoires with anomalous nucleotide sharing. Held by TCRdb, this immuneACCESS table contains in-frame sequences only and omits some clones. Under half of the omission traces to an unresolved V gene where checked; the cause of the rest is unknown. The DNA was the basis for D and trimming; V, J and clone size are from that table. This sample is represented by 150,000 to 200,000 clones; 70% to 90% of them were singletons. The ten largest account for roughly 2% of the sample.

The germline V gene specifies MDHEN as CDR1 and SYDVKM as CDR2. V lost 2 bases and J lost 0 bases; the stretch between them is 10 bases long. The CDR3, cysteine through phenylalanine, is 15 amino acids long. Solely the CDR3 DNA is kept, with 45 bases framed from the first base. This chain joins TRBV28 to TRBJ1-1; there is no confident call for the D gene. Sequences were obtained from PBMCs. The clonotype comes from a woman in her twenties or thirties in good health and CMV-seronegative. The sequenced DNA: TGTGCCAGCAGTTTACCTCAACGGGTGAACACTGAAGCTTTCTTT. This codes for CASSLPQRVNTEAFF.